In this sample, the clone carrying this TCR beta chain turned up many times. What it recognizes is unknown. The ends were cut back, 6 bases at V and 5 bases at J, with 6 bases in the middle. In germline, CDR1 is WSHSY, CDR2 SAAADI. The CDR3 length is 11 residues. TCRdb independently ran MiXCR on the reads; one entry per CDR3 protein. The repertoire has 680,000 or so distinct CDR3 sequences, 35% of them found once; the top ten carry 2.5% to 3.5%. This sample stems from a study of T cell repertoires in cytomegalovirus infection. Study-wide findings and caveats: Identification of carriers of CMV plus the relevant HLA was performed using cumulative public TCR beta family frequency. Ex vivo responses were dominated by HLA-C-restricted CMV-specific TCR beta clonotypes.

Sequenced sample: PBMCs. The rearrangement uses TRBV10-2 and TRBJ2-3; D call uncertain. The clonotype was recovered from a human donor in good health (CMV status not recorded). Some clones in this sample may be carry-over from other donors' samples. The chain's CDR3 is CASRVGDTQYF. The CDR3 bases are TGCGCCAGCAGGGTGGGAGATACGCAGTATTTT.